The 29 T cell receptor beta chains below all came from one sample that was sequenced in a study of cytomegalovirus exposure and HLA in healthy donors. PCR primers comprised 60 Vbeta and 13 Jbeta primers. Some clones are missing from TCRdb's copy, which holds only in-frame ones; the method was immunoSEQ multiplex PCR. The table records approximately 140,000 clones, roughly 83% of them present only once. The material sequenced was PBMCs. Receptor source: a human donor in good health.

V and J are TRBV27 and TRBJ2-5; D may be TRBD2 (5 bases). The V and J ends lost 5 bases and 2 bases respectively, with 12 bases between them. The V gene's germline CDR1 is MNHEY and CDR2 SMNVEV (reference sequence). This CDR3 is 14 amino acids long. The CDR3 nucleotides are TGTGCCAGCAGTCACCGGAGCGGACAAGAGACCCAGTACTTC. This translates into CASSHRSGQETQYF.

The rearrangement links TRBV7-2 to TRBJ2-4; 13 bases align to TRBD2. The CDR3 consists of 16 residues. From germline, CDR1 is SGHTA and CDR2 FQGNSA. V shed 1 base and J 3 bases; nucleotides not matched to a gene: 0. CDR3 region: CASSLGLAGGKNIQYF. The CDR3 region has the DNA TGTGCCAGCAGCTTAGGACTAGCGGGGGGCAAAAACATTCAGTACTTC.

This clone has just one count. V and J are TRBV28 and TRBJ1-2, with 10 bases fitting TRBD1. Germline CDR1 reads MDHEN; CDR2 reads SYDVKM. V was clipped by 2 bases and J by 7 bases; unmatched bases: 4. This CDR3 comprises 14 residues. The CDR3 here is CASSLGTGDFGYTF. In nucleotides, the CDR3 is TGTGCCAGCAGTTTAGGGACAGGGGACTTTGGCTACACCTTC.

V gene TRBV4-1 combines with J gene TRBJ2-1; tentative D call: TRBD2 (7 bases). CDR1 is MGHRA and CDR2 is YSYEKL in the germline V gene. The CDR3 totals 14 residues. V was shortened by 6 bases and J by 8 bases, with 17 bases between the two germline ends. The CDR3 sequence is CASRLSGGRDEQFF. DNA for the CDR3: TGCGCCAGCAGACTTTCGGGGGGCAGGGATGAGCAGTTCTTC.

The chain carries TRBV28 and TRBJ2-1, with D possibly matching TRBD2 (5 bases). Germline V gene lookup returns CDR1 MDHEN and CDR2 SYDVKM. This CDR3 contains 11 residues. The V end was cut by 4 bases, the J end by 10 bases, with 8 bases between. The chain's CDR3 is CASSSRGEQFF. CDR3 in DNA: TGTGCCAGCAGTTCTCGGGGAGAGCAGTTCTTC.

V and J are TRBV6-5 and TRBJ2-3, with D maybe TRBD2 (5 bases). The V gene's germline CDR1 is MNHEY and CDR2 SVGAGI. Trimming took 2 bases from V and 1 from J, leaving 10 bases between them. The CDR3 spans 15 residues. CDR3 amino acids: CASSYGGSGTDTQYF. CDR3 DNA: TGTGCCAGCAGTTACGGTGGTAGCGGCACAGATACGCAGTATTTT.

This chain uses TRBV9 with TRBJ2-3, with 7 bases matching TRBD2. Germline V CDR1 and CDR2: SGDLS, YYNGEE. Losses at the gene ends were 0 bases for V and 4 bases for J; bases not matched to a gene: 5. This CDR3 has 15 amino acids. CDR3: CASSVGAGAPDTQYF. Written as DNA, the CDR3 is TGTGCCAGCAGCGTAGGTGCGGGAGCCCCAGATACGCAGTATTTT.

This clone was recorded only once. The chain links TRBV7-2 to TRBJ2-7; 9 bases align to TRBD1. This CDR3 is built from 16 residues. Germline CDR1 and CDR2: SGHTA and FQGNSA. Trimming at V came to 8 bases and at J to 2 bases, leaving 13 bases not matched to a gene. In nucleotides, the CDR3 is TGTGCCAGCTCCCCAACACCGGGACAGGGACCCTACGAGCAGTACTTC. This gives the protein CASSPTPGQGPYEQYF.

In its sample, this clone was seen a few times. Its ends do not fully match the called genes, so a read error is possible. The chain has TRBV6-1 and TRBJ1-6; tentatively, D is TRBD1 (6 bases). The CDR3 is 14 residues long. Germline CDR1 reads MNHNS; CDR2 reads SASEGT. Here the CDR3 reads CASGDRQHNSPLHF. CDR3 bases: TGTGCCAGCGGTGACAGGCAACATAATTCACCCCTCCACTTT.

There are a few counts of this clone. The J gene is TRBJ2-2, the V gene TRBV2; TRBD1 agrees at 7 bases. V was pared by 7 bases and J by 4 bases, with 12 bases of the junction left unmatched. The CDR3 runs to 16 residues. Germline V CDR1 and CDR2: SNHLY, FYNNEI. CDR3 sequence: CASKAPGQRTTGELFF. In DNA, the CDR3 is TGTGCCAGCAAGGCACCGGGACAGAGAACCACCGGGGAGCTGTTTTTT.

The gene calls are TRBV6-5 and TRBJ2-3; 7 bases are shared with TRBD1. CDR3 length equals 14 residues. Germline CDR1 reads MNHEY; CDR2 reads SVGAGI. J lost 10 bases, V lost 4 bases, and 11 bases had no gene match. For the CDR3, the DNA is TGTGCCAGCAGTTTGACAGGGCTTCGGGATGCGCAGTATTTT. Translation gives CASSLTGLRDAQYF.

This clone was observed a single time. The chain couples TRBV7-2 to TRBJ2-1, with TRBD2 matching 13 bases. This CDR3 has 15 amino acids. CDR1 and CDR2 from the germline V gene are SGHTA and FQGNSA. Trimming removed 5 bases from V and 8 bases from J; junction bases left unmatched: 6. The CDR3 nucleotides read TGTGCCAGCAGCAACTATGGACTAGCGGGAGATGAGCAGTTCTTC. The encoded protein is CASSNYGLAGDEQFF.

V gene TRBV5-6 combines with J gene TRBJ2-1, with 11 bases matching TRBD1. The CDR3 sequence is 13 residues long. Germline trimming cut 5 bases from V and 15 bases from J; bases unmatched to any gene: 10. From germline, CDR1 is SGHDT and CDR2 YYEEEE. The CDR3 sequence: CASSNRDRGYRFF. In nucleotides, the CDR3 is TGTGCCAGCAGTAACCGGGACAGGGGGTACCGGTTCTTC.

Only a few counts were recorded for this clone. The chain has TRBV5-1 and TRBJ2-3, with TRBD2 matching over 12 bases. In germline, CDR1 is SGHRS, CDR2 YFSETQ. V dropped 4 bases and J dropped 5; count of bases not matched to a gene: 5. The CDR3 contains 15 residues. As DNA, the CDR3 is TGCGCCAGCAGCAACGGACTAGCGGGACAAGATACGCAGTATTTT. It codes for CASSNGLAGQDTQYF. Filled out from reference TRBV5-1 and TRBJ2-3, the complete variable domain reads KAGVTQTPRYLIKTRGQQVTLSCSPISGHRSVSWYQQTPGQGLQFLFEYFSETQRNKGNFPGRFSGRQFSNSRSEMNVSTLELGDSALYLCASSNGLAGQDTQYFGPGTRLTVL.

The chain joins TRBV5-1 to TRBJ1-6; the match to TRBD1 covers 8 bases. This CDR3 is built from 16 residues. CDR1 is SGHRS, CDR2 YFSETQ, per germline. V dropped 0 bases and J dropped 9; count of bases not matched to a gene: 8. CDR3: CASSLGRTGRSSPLHF. CDR3 coding DNA: TGCGCCAGCAGCTTGGGACGGACAGGGCGTAGTTCACCCCTCCACTTT.

The chain couples TRBV9 to TRBJ1-1; D is uncertain. The CDR3 has 14 amino acids. The V end lost 0 bases, the J end lost 0 bases, and 6 bases lay between the germline ends. Germline loops: CDR1 SGDLS, CDR2 YYNGEE. In nucleotides, the CDR3 is TGTGCCAGCAGCGTAGGGCAGTTGAACACTGAAGCTTTCTTT. It yields the protein CASSVGQLNTEAFF.

The genes are TRBV10-2 and TRBJ1-2; D unclear. Deletions cut 0 bases from V and 2 bases from J, with 13 bases between. CDR1 and CDR2 from the germline V gene are WSHSY and SAAADI. The CDR3 contains 16 residues. The CDR3 spells CASSESTSSRNYGYTF. As DNA, the CDR3 is TGCGCCAGCAGTGAGTCGACTTCGTCCAGAAACTATGGCTACACCTTC.

The chain couples TRBV5-1 to TRBJ1-2; D is possibly TRBD1 (5 bases). Trimming removed 6 bases from V and 4 bases from J, with 10 bases in between. The CDR3 has 12 amino acids. The germline CDR1 and CDR2 sequences are SGHRS and YFSETQ. The CDR3 nucleotides read TGCGCCAGCACCGGGGGAGGCTATGGCTACACCTTC. Residues: CASTGGGYGYTF.

This rearrangement joins TRBV5-1 to TRBJ1-5; D unresolved. The CDR3 has 14 residues. Germline V gene sequence: CDR1 SGHRS, CDR2 YFSETQ. The V end was cut by 0 bases, the J end by 8 bases, with 12 bases between. This chain's CDR3 is CASSLGSGLEPQHF. CDR3 in DNA: TGCGCCAGCAGCTTGGGTTCCGGGTTGGAGCCCCAGCATTTT.

The genes are TRBV6-5 and TRBJ2-7; 8 bases map to TRBD1. CDR1 and CDR2 (germline): MNHEY, SVGAGI. The CDR3 extends over 16 amino acids. After removal of 0 bases from V and 4 bases from J, the junction contained 8 bases not matched to a gene. The CDR3 is CASSYSTAGGAYEQYF. In DNA form, the CDR3 reads TGTGCCAGCAGTTACTCGACGGCAGGGGGCGCGTACGAGCAGTACTTC.

This chain connects TRBV28 to TRBJ1-5, with 7 positions matching TRBD1. This CDR3 is built from 17 residues. The V segment lost 0 bases and the J segment 5 bases; nucleotides outside the gene matches: 10. Germline loops: CDR1 MDHEN, CDR2 SYDVKM. Here the CDR3 reads CASSLWPTGTYDQPQHF. CDR3 nucleotides: TGTGCCAGCAGTTTATGGCCGACAGGGACGTACGATCAGCCCCAGCATTTT.

As for this clone: One end of the junction is discordant with germline, which a read error may explain. CDR3 region: CASSTSSANTIYF. CDR3 coding DNA: TGTGCCAGCAGTACATCCTCTGCAAACACCATATATTTT. J is TRBJ1-3 and V is TRBV5-6; D uncertain. This CDR3 comprises 13 residues. CDR1 is SGHDT and CDR2 is YYEEEE in the germline V gene.

In its sample, this clone was seen a few times. This chain joins TRBV18 and TRBJ1-2; D is perhaps TRBD1 (5 bases). Trimming stripped 3 bases from V and 6 bases from J, with 17 bases between. The CDR3 extends over 15 amino acids. Germline loops: CDR1 KGHSH, CDR2 LQKENI. Here the CDR3 reads CASSPPPGGWDGYTF. The CDR3 nucleotides are TGTGCCAGCTCACCTCCTCCGGGGGGTTGGGATGGCTACACCTTC.

The CDR3 reads CAIGAWTSGGPDTQYF. Written as DNA, the CDR3 is TGTGCCATCGGAGCTTGGACTAGCGGGGGGCCGGATACGCAGTATTTT. The chain recombines TRBV10-3 with TRBJ2-3; 14 bases are shared with TRBD2. Germline V lookup: CDR1 ENHRY, CDR2 SYGVKD. The CDR3 is 16 amino acids. The trim removed 8 bases at V and 6 bases at J, leaving 10 bases unmatched.

The rearrangement uses TRBV6-1 and TRBJ2-5; 15 bases line up with TRBD2. V gave up 4 bases and J gave up 9 bases; unmatched junction bases: 12. Per the germline V gene, CDR1 is MNHNS and CDR2 is SASEGT. CDR3 length equals 17 residues. CDR3 DNA sequence: TGTGCCAGCAGTGGGAGGGGGACTAGCGGGAGGACGGGGGCCCAGTACTTC. Amino acid sequence: CASSGRGTSGRTGAQYF.

The rearrangement joins TRBV25-1 to TRBJ2-2, with unresolved D. The CDR3 runs to 12 residues. Germline CDR1 MGHDK, CDR2 SYGVNS. The V end was cut by 2 bases, the J end by 5 bases, with 3 bases between. CDR3 protein: CASSERTGELFF. The DNA for the CDR3 is TGTGCCAGCAGTGAACGGACCGGGGAGCTGTTTTTT.

The genes are TRBV7-2 and TRBJ2-3, with 9 bases aligning to TRBD1. The germline V gene encodes CDR1 SGHTA and CDR2 FQGNSA. Trimming took 1 base from V and 5 from J; bases not matched to a gene: 4. This CDR3 has 15 residues. CDR3 bases: TGTGCCAGCAGCTTAGGGACAGGGGTTGAAGATACGCAGTATTTT. Its translation: CASSLGTGVEDTQYF.

This clone was seen just once. The chain has TRBV5-1 and TRBJ2-7; perhaps TRBD1 as D (6 bases). CDR1 and CDR2 (germline): SGHRS, YFSETQ. The CDR3 has 14 amino acids. V gave up 0 bases and J gave up 5 bases, with 12 bases separating them. In nucleotides, the CDR3 is TGCGCCAGCAGCTTGGTCAGGGGAAGCAACGAGCAGTACTTC. Translation: CASSLVRGSNEQYF.

This clone was picked up a small number of times. V usage is TRBV5-1 and J usage is TRBJ1-1; TRBD1 is a possible D gene (6 bases). CDR3 size: 14 residues. V was cut by 1 base and J by 2 bases, with 9 bases left in between. CDR1 is SGHRS, CDR2 YFSETQ, per germline. CDR3 loop: CASSLYRANTEAFF. For the CDR3, the DNA is TGCGCCAGCAGCTTGTACAGGGCTAACACTGAAGCTTTCTTT.